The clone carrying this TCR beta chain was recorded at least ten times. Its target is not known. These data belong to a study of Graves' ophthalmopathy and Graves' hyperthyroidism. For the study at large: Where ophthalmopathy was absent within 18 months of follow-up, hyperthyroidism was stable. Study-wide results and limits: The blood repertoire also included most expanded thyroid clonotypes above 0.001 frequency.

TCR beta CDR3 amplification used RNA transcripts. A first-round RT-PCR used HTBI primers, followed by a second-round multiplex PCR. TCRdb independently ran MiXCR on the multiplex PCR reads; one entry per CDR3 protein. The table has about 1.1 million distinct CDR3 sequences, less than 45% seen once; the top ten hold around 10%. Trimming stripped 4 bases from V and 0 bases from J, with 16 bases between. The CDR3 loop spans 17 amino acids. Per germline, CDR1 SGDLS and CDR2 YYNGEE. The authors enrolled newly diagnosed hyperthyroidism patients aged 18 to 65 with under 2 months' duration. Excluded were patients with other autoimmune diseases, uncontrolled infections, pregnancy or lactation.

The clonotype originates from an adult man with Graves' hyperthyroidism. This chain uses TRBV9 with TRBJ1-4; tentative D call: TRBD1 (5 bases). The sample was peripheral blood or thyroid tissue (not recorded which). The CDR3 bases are TGTGCCAGCAGCCTTGACGCGCAGGGCGCAACTAATGAAAAACTGTTTTTT. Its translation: CASSLDAQGATNEKLFF. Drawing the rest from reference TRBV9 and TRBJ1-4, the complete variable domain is DSGVTQTPKHLITATGQRVTLRCSPRSGDLSVYWYQQSLDQGLQFLIQYYNGEERAKGNILERFSAQQFPDLHSELNLSSLELGDSALYFCASSLDAQGATNEKLFFGSGTQLSVL.